This T cell receptor beta chain was captured in a study of blood T cell repertoires in COVID-19. The repertoire was sequenced with immunoSEQ multiplex PCR; TCRdb's copy has only in-frame clones and lacks some. Among 130,000 to 150,000 clones listed, roughly 83% were seen once. The CDR3 is 15 residues long. J lost 3 bases, V lost 4 bases, and 5 bases had no gene match. In germline, CDR1 is LGHNA, CDR2 YSLEER. The sequence was obtained from a man in his fifties or sixties who had recovered from COVID-19. Sequencing was done on a sample of PBMCs or T cells enriched from blood (not recorded which). V is TRBV4-3 and J is TRBJ1-4; TRBD1 matches 7 bases. The CDR3, as DNA: TGCGCCAGCAGCCTCGACAGGGCGGCTAATGAAAAACTGTTTTTT. Its translation: CASSLDRAANEKLFF.